Below are 10 T cell receptor beta chains sequenced from a single sample in a study of molecular identifiers for immune sequencing clone quantification. TCRdb processed the PCR reads anew with MiXCR; each CDR3 protein has one entry. The profile shows approximately 630,000 distinct CDR3 sequences, around 25% of them singletons. Material: naive CD8+ T cells from blood, with Jurkat cell RNA spiked in. Subset here: FACS-sorted CD8+CD4-CCR7+CD45RA+ naive T cells. The source of these receptors is a human donor in good health. Some libraries in this study had Jurkat cell RNA spiked in.

This clonotype was observed many times. This rearrangement joins TRBV6-6 to TRBJ1-5; 8 nucleotides agree with TRBD1. Germline V gene lookup returns CDR1 MNHNY and CDR2 SVGAGI (reference sequence). The CDR3 sequence is 17 residues long. V dropped 2 bases and J dropped 3; count of bases not matched to a gene: 9. CDR3 nucleotides: TGTGCCAGCAGTTACCTGGGCCGGACAGGGCACAATCAGCCCCAGCATTTT. Residues: CASSYLGRTGHNQPQHF.

This chain uses TRBV5-1 with TRBJ1-4; D not certain. Germline assignment: CDR1 SGHRS and CDR2 YFSETQ. The CDR3 sequence is 15 residues long. With 7 bases removed from V and 14 bases from J, the gap between germline ends came to 27 bases. Here the CDR3 reads CASGEYKPTDEGLFF. The DNA for the CDR3 is TGCGCCAGCGGCGAATACAAACCAACTGATGAAGGGCTGTTTTTT. The full variable domain, with the rest looked up from reference TRBV5-1 and TRBJ1-4, is KAGVTQTPRYLIKTRGQQVTLSCSPISGHRSVSWYQQTPGQGLQFLFEYFSETQRNKGNFPGRFSGRQFSNSRSEMNVSTLELGDSALYLCASGEYKPTDEGLFFGSGTQLSVL.

On this clonotype itself: A read error may produce the germline difference seen at one junction end. The rearrangement joins TRBV28 to TRBJ1-1; unclear D gene. Germline loops: CDR1 MDHEN, CDR2 SYDVKM. The CDR3 has 17 residues. In DNA form, the CDR3 reads TGTGCCAGCAGTTTCTCCCCCCACAGCGGGCCGAACACTGAAGCTTCCTTT. Encoded protein: CASSFSPHSGPNTEASF.

The chain combines TRBV6-5 with TRBJ2-5; a possible D gene is TRBD1 (5 bases). The V gene lost 5 bases and the J gene lost 4 bases, with 20 bases spanning the gap. Germline loops: CDR1 MNHEY, CDR2 SVGAGI. This CDR3 spans 16 amino acids. For the CDR3, the DNA is TGTGCCAGCAGTCCCTCAGGGTGCCTCTCACGAGAGACCCAGTACTTC. Encoded protein: CASSPSGCLSRETQYF.

The chain links TRBV5-1 to TRBJ1-1; D is perhaps TRBD1 (5 bases). The CDR3 extends over 13 amino acids. V lost 7 bases and J lost 0, with 10 bases in between. From germline, CDR1 is SGHRS and CDR2 YFSETQ. CDR3 bases: TGCGCCAGCGGCTCAGGGCTGAACACTGAAGCTTTCTTT. Encoded protein: CASGSGLNTEAFF.

This clonotype was seen many times. The chain is built from TRBV10-3 and TRBJ2-4; D tentatively reads TRBD1 or TRBD2 (5 bases each). This CDR3 spans 13 amino acids. V lost 8 bases, J lost 5 bases, and 13 bases lay in between. CDR1 is ENHRY and CDR2 is SYGVKD in the germline V gene. The chain's CDR3 is CAISSGRENIQYF. The DNA of the CDR3 is TGTGCCATCTCGTCAGGGAGAGAAAACATTCAGTACTTC.

Details on this clonotype: A far larger clone is a single base away, which makes a read error likely. This chain connects TRBV6-6 to TRBJ1-1; D is perhaps TRBD1 (5 bases). CDR1 and CDR2 (germline): MNHNY, SVGAGI (reference sequence). Trimming cost V 2 bases and J 3 bases, with 7 bases left between them. CDR3 size: 13 residues. CDR3 sequence: CASSYVGDTEAFF. CDR3 in DNA: TGTGCCAGCAGTTACGTGGGGGACACTGAAGCTTTCTTT.

Here the CDR3 reads CASSSGTGWEKLFF. As DNA, the CDR3 is TGTGCCAGCAGTTCCGGGACAGGGTGGGAAAAACTGTTTTTT. The chain is built from TRBV25-1 and TRBJ1-4, with 9 bases lining up with TRBD1. V was clipped by 5 bases and J by 8 bases; unmatched bases: 6. Germline CDR1 is MGHDK and CDR2 is SYGVNS. The CDR3 covers 14 residues.

This clonotype appeared once. V is TRBV29-1 and J is TRBJ2-7; D possibly corresponds to TRBD2 (7 bases). Germline-derived CDR1 and CDR2 are SQVTM and ANQGSEA. This CDR3 region has 13 residues. Trimming shortened V by 5 bases and J by 4 bases, and 15 bases separated the two germline ends. CDR3 sequence: CSVWGGSPYEQYF. As DNA, the CDR3 is TGCAGCGTTTGGGGGGGCAGTCCTTACGAGCAGTACTTC.

This clonotype was counted many times. The chain joins TRBV6-2 or TRBV6-3 to TRBJ2-7, with TRBD1 matching 7 bases. V shed 2 bases, J shed 2 bases, and the junction held 3 bases outside the gene matches. CDR3 length: 14 residues. Germline V CDR1 and CDR2: MNHEY, SVGEGT. CDR3 bases: TGTGCCAGCAGTTACCCAGGGGGAACCTACGAGCAGTACTTC. It encodes CASSYPGGTYEQYF.